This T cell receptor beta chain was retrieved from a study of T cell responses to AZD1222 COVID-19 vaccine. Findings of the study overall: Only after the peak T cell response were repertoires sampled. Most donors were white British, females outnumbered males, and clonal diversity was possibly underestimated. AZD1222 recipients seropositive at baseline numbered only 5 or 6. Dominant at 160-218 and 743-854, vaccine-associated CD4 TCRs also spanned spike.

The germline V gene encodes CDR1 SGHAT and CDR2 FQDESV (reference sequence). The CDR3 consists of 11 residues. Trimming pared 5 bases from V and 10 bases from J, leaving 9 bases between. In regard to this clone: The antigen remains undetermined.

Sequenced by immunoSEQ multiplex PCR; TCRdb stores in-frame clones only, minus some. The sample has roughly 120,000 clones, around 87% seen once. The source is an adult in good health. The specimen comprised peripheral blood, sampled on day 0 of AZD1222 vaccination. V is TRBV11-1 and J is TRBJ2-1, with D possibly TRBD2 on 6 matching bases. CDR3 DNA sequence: TGTGCCAGCAGCCTAACTAGCGAGCAGTTCTTC. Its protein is CASSLTSEQFF.